One and the same sample provided the 26 T cell receptor beta chains below, sequenced in a study of blood T cell repertoires in COVID-19. Data came from immunoSEQ multiplex PCR; TCRdb stores just in-frame clones and leaves some out. The table records 200,000 to 300,000 clones, about four fifths of them present only once. The sequencing input was peripheral blood. The receptor source for this set is a man older than 75 with acute or convalescent COVID-19.

The rearrangement links TRBV6-6 to TRBJ1-1; D gene unclear. This CDR3 has 15 amino acids. Between the trimmed V and J ends, which lost 0 bases and 2 bases, there was a span of 10 bases. Germline CDR1 is MNHNY and CDR2 is SVGAGI (reference sequence). This CDR3 is CASSYSRALNTEAFF. CDR3 DNA sequence: TGTGCCAGCAGTTACTCGAGGGCACTTAACACTGAAGCTTTCTTT.

This clone was observed once. The DNA for the CDR3 is TGTGCCAGCAAGAAAGTAGCGGGAGGCTCGTCCTACGAGCAGTACTTC. Its translation: CASKKVAGGSSYEQYF. The chain combines TRBV27 with TRBJ2-7; 10 nucleotides align to TRBD2. The CDR3 extends over 16 amino acids. With V trimmed by 7 bases and J by 1 base, 10 bases remained unmatched. CDR1 MNHEY and CDR2 SMNVEV come from the germline V gene (reference sequence).

The chain uses TRBV19 and TRBJ1-2; TRBD1 is a possible D gene (5 bases). The V and J ends lost 7 bases and 4 bases respectively, with 13 bases between them. The length of the CDR3 is 13 residues. Germline loops: CDR1 LNHDA, CDR2 SQIVND (reference sequence). Here the CDR3 reads CASTDDRLYGYTF. The CDR3 DNA reads TGTGCCAGTACCGATGACAGACTCTATGGCTACACCTTC.

The DNA for the CDR3 is TGTGCCAGCAGTCCTACGGGACTTAGCTCCTACGAGCAGTACTTC. This codes for CASSPTGLSSYEQYF. The V and J genes are TRBV2 and TRBJ2-7; D may be TRBD2 (6 bases). Trimming cost V 5 bases and J 0 bases, with 14 bases left between them. The CDR3 is made up of 15 amino acids. CDR1 and CDR2 (germline): SNHLY, FYNNEI.

This sequence joins TRBV28 and TRBJ2-7; D not certain. CDR1 and CDR2 (germline): MDHEN, SYDVKM. The CDR3 consists of 14 residues. V was clipped by 3 bases and J by 0 bases, with 9 bases between them. Here the CDR3 reads CASSLLASSYEQYF. The CDR3 DNA reads as TGTGCCAGCAGTTTGTTGGCTAGCTCCTACGAGCAGTACTTC.

The chain combines TRBV6-1 with TRBJ2-3; possible D gene TRBD2, 7 bases. This CDR3 spans 17 amino acids. V was shortened by 0 bases and J by 6 bases, with 19 bases between the two germline ends. From germline, CDR1 is MNHNS and CDR2 SASEGT. CDR3 DNA sequence: TGTGCCAGCAGTGAAGCGCCCTATCTGGGGGGGCGTGATACGCAGTATTTT. This codes for CASSEAPYLGGRDTQYF.

The rearrangement joins TRBV7-9 to TRBJ1-1; TRBD1 is a possible D gene (5 bases). This CDR3 has 13 residues. Per germline, CDR1 SEHNR and CDR2 FQNEAQ (reference sequence). Trimming pared 3 bases from V and 3 bases from J, leaving 8 bases between. The CDR3 bases are TGTGCCAGCAGCTTTGAAGGGGACACTGAAGCTTTCTTT. Its translation: CASSFEGDTEAFF. The full variable domain, rest sourced from reference TRBV7-9 and TRBJ1-1, is DTGVSQNPRHKITKRGQNVTFRCDPISEHNRLYWYRQTLGQGPEFLTYFQNEAQLEKSRLLSDRFSAERPKGSFSTLEIQRTEQGDSAMYLCASSFEGDTEAFFGQGTRLTVV.

CDR3 nucleotide sequence: TGTGCCAGCAGCAAATTTGGCGGGGGGCGACCCAAGGGAGCCAATGAGCAGTTCTTC. It codes for CASSKFGGGRPKGANEQFF. V is TRBV21-1 and J is TRBJ2-1; TRBD2, the table's D call, was not compared with the DNA. TRBV21-1 is termed a pseudogene. The CDR3 runs 19 residues.

V gene TRBV24-1 combines with J gene TRBJ2-4; D not resolved. The germline gives CDR1 KGHDR, CDR2 SFDVKD. Trimming cost V 3 bases and J 2 bases, with 4 bases left between them. This CDR3 is built from 13 residues. CDR3 sequence reads: CATSDQSKNIQYF. The CDR3 nucleotides read TGTGCCACCAGTGATCAGTCCAAAAACATTCAGTACTTC.

The chain couples TRBV6-5 to TRBJ1-1; no reliable D call. Germline V CDR1 and CDR2: MNHEY, SVGAGI. Trimming stripped 6 bases from V and 6 bases from J, with 14 bases between. This CDR3 has 13 residues. CDR3 in DNA: TGTGCCAGCAGCCTAGACCTCGGGGCTGAAGCTTTCTTT. Its protein product is CASSLDLGAEAFF.

This chain uses TRBV11-2 with TRBJ2-5, with 7 nucleotides matching TRBD2. The J segment lost 2 bases and the V segment lost 6 bases, leaving 15 bases of the junction unmatched. The CDR3 covers 17 residues. CDR1 is SGHAT, CDR2 FQNNGV, per germline. The CDR3 sequence: CASRWAGRGRGQETQYF. CDR3 DNA: TGTGCCAGCAGATGGGCGGGTCGCGGGAGAGGGCAAGAGACCCAGTACTTC.

This clone was recorded a few times. CDR3 DNA sequence: TGTGCCAGCAGCTTAAGTGGGGGCGGGAACACTGAAGCTTTCTTT. Protein: CASSLSGGGNTEAFF. V is TRBV13 and J is TRBJ1-1; D might be TRBD1 (6 bases). The V gene's germline CDR1 is PRHDT and CDR2 FYEKMQ (reference sequence). V dropped 2 bases and J dropped 1 base, with 11 bases sitting between them. This CDR3 has 15 residues. The whole variable domain, remainder taken from reference TRBV13 and TRBJ1-1, is AAGVIQSPRHLIKEKRETATLKCYPIPRHDTVYWYQQGPGQDPQFLISFYEKMQSDKGSIPDRFSAQQFSDYHSELNMSSLELGDSALYFCASSLSGGGNTEAFFGQGTRLTVV.

The V and J genes are TRBV24-1 and TRBJ2-3, with a tentative D call TRBD2 (5 bases). Deletions cut 3 bases from V and 8 bases from J, with 17 bases between. This CDR3 is built from 15 residues. The germline V gene has CDR1 KGHDR and CDR2 SFDVKD. CDR3 bases: TGTGCCACCAGTGATCCAGTTTCCGAGGGTTTTACGCAGTATTTT. Amino acid sequence: CATSDPVSEGFTQYF.

The J gene is TRBJ1-6, the V gene TRBV13; a possible D gene is TRBD1 (5 bases). Germline V gene data show CDR1 as PRHDT and CDR2 as FYEKMQ (reference sequence). CDR3 length: 15 residues. V gave up 4 bases and J gave up 10 bases, with 17 bases separating them. CDR3 sequence reads: CASSSGGGVGSPLHF. The CDR3 DNA is TGTGCCAGCAGCTCTGGGGGGGGAGTAGGGTCACCCCTCCACTTT.

This chain uses TRBV28 with TRBJ2-7; 9 nucleotides align to TRBD1. Germline V gene data show CDR1 as MDHEN and CDR2 as SYDVKM. The CDR3 runs 13 residues. Trimming removed 7 bases from V and 4 bases from J; junction bases left unmatched: 5. CDR3 DNA: TGTGCCAGCATTGACAGGGGGAGGTACGAGCAGTACTTC. As protein: CASIDRGRYEQYF.

This chain joins TRBV7-9 and TRBJ2-7, with D maybe TRBD2 (5 bases). V was cut by 2 bases and J by 4 bases, with 9 bases left in between. This CDR3 has 13 amino acids. Germline V gives CDR1 SEHNR, CDR2 FQNEAQ (reference sequence). DNA of the CDR3: TGTGCCAGCAGCTTAACCTCGGGGTACGAGCAGTACTTC. Translating gives CASSLTSGYEQYF.

The chain carries TRBV19 and TRBJ1-1; D possibly corresponds to TRBD1 (6 bases). Trimming took 5 bases from V and 0 from J, leaving 10 bases between them. This CDR3 region has 14 residues. In germline, CDR1 is LNHDA, CDR2 SQIVND (reference sequence). CDR3 sequence (DNA): TGTGCCAGTAGTGCAGGGGTGCTGAACACTGAAGCTTTCTTT. Protein product: CASSAGVLNTEAFF.

The chain joins TRBV4-1 to TRBJ2-5; no definite D call. There are 13 residues in the CDR3. Trimming stripped 4 bases from V and 1 base from J, with 7 bases between. Germline-derived CDR1 and CDR2 are MGHRA and YSYEKL. The CDR3 nucleotides read TGCGCCAGCAGCCGGAGTTCCCAAGAGACCCAGTACTTC. Its translation is CASSRSSQETQYF.

This clone showed up just a few times. The chain is built from TRBV10-3 and TRBJ1-1; TRBD1 matches 12 bases. The CDR3 is 16 residues long. CDR1 and CDR2 from the germline V gene are ENHRY and SYGVKD. Trimming removed 5 bases from V and 4 bases from J; junction bases left unmatched: 8. The CDR3 loop reads CAISQPGQGAGTEAFF. The CDR3 region has the DNA TGTGCCATCAGTCAACCGGGACAGGGGGCTGGCACTGAAGCTTTCTTT.

The J gene is TRBJ2-1, the V gene TRBV7-2; 14 bases agree with TRBD2. The germline gives CDR1 SGHTA, CDR2 FQGNSA. The CDR3 has 17 residues. Trimming took 1 base from V and 9 from J; bases not matched to a gene: 8. The DNA for the CDR3 is TGTGCCAGCAGCTTAGGTGGACTAGCGGGGGGTACAGGTGAGCAGTTCTTC. Protein product: CASSLGGLAGGTGEQFF.

The rearrangement uses TRBV5-1 and TRBJ1-4; D remains ambiguous. Germline lookup yields CDR1 SGHRS and CDR2 YFSETQ. Trimming took off 1 base at V and 0 bases at J, with 7 bases between the two ends. CDR3 length: 15 amino acids. The CDR3, as DNA: TGCGCCAGCAGCTTGAGCCCTCCAACTAATGAAAAACTGTTTTTT. Its protein is CASSLSPPTNEKLFF.

This sequence joins TRBV5-5 and TRBJ2-1, with TRBD1 as a possible D gene (6 bases). This CDR3 is 18 amino acids long. CDR1 and CDR2 from the germline V gene are SGHKS and YYEKEE (reference sequence). The V and J ends lost 5 bases and 10 bases respectively, with 31 bases between them. CDR3 in amino acids: CASSRGRGSYRAPSEQFF. DNA for the CDR3: TGTGCCAGCAGTAGAGGGCGAGGCTCCTACAGGGCTCCTAGCGAGCAGTTCTTC.

In this sample, this clone turned up once. This chain uses TRBV7-2 with TRBJ2-5; D remains ambiguous. This CDR3 has 14 amino acids. V dropped 5 bases and J dropped 3 bases, with 13 bases sitting between them. Germline lookup yields CDR1 SGHTA and CDR2 FQGNSA. For the CDR3, the DNA is TGTGCCAGCAGCCCGTACCGCACTGAAGAGACCCAGTACTTC. Its protein product is CASSPYRTEETQYF. Variable domain in full (rest from reference TRBV7-2 and TRBJ2-5): GAGVSQSPSNKVTEKGKDVELRCDPISGHTALYWYRQSLGQGLEFLIYFQGNSAPDKSGLPSDRFSAERTGGSVSTLTIQRTQQEDSAVYLCASSPYRTEETQYFGPGTRLLVL.

V and J are TRBV4-2 and TRBJ2-1; D remains ambiguous. Trimming took off 0 bases at V and 0 bases at J, with 9 bases between the two ends. The germline V gene encodes CDR1 LGHNA and CDR2 YNFKEQ. The CDR3 loop spans 16 amino acids. CDR3 region: CASSQDPFVSYNEQFF. The CDR3 DNA sequence: TGTGCCAGCAGCCAAGATCCTTTCGTCTCCTACAATGAGCAGTTCTTC.

The rearrangement links TRBV6-5 to TRBJ1-3; TRBD1 matches 7 bases. CDR1 is MNHEY, CDR2 SVGAGI, per germline. There are 14 residues in the CDR3. The V and J ends lost 9 bases and 4 bases, in that order; junction bases with no gene match: 9. As DNA, the CDR3 is TGTGCCAGTTTTAGGGGGCGTCCAGGAAACACCATATATTTT. Its protein product is CASFRGRPGNTIYF.

The V gene is TRBV19, the J gene TRBJ1-5; TRBD1 matches 10 bases. In germline, CDR1 is LNHDA, CDR2 SQIVND (reference sequence). The ends lost 5 bases at V and 0 bases at J; junction bases unmatched: 7. The CDR3 loop spans 17 amino acids. The chain's CDR3 is CASSPRDRGVSNQPQHF. CDR3 nucleotide sequence: TGTGCCAGTAGTCCCCGGGACAGGGGTGTTAGCAATCAGCCCCAGCATTTT.